This is a list of T cell receptor beta chains from one sample in a study of T cell responses to AZD1222 COVID-19 vaccine. Assay used: immunoSEQ multiplex PCR; TCRdb lists only in-frame clones, some missing. Here the sample spans 100,000 or so clones, 89% being singletons. The specimen was peripheral blood, collected 28 days after the second AZD1222 dose. The receptor set was obtained from an adult who received the AZD1222 COVID-19 vaccine. CDR3s leave out the opening cysteine and the closing phenylalanine or tryptophan. Each record gives: CDR3 length, V gene, J gene, CDR3 protein.

12,TRBV19,TRBJ1-3,ASSGALSGNTIY
12,TRBV5-5,TRBJ1-1,ASSLGPMNTEAF
13,TRBV19,TRBJ1-3,ASSKARDIRNTIY
11,TRBV12-3/TRBV12-4,TRBJ2-3,ASSGGQADTQY
12,TRBV9,TRBJ1-2,ASSDPTGLYGYT
12,TRBV5-1,TRBJ2-3,ASSQGWNTDTQY
11,TRBV18,TRBJ1-4,ASSPSPNEKLF
14,TRBV5-6,TRBJ2-7,ASSLTPSGGSYEQY
14,TRBV19,TRBJ2-6,ASSIGERVGANVLT
12,TRBV5-1,TRBJ1-1,ASSSGTPNTEAF
12,TRBV6-5,TRBJ1-1,ASRPTGGRTEAF
12,TRBV27,TRBJ2-3,ASRPGASTDTQY
14,TRBV1,TRBJ2-2,TSSQGTSGNTGELF
14,TRBV5-4,TRBJ1-1,ASSRDRQTMNTEAF
9,TRBV25-1,TRBJ2-7,ASSHVDVRY
11,TRBV14,TRBJ1-1,ASSQIRNTEAF
14,TRBV15,TRBJ1-2,ATSRQSRSRGYGYT
13,TRBV19,TRBJ1-5,ASSMGSRGHQPQH